The 11 T cell receptor beta chains in this list originate from one sample, sequenced in a study of T cell responses to AZD1222 COVID-19 vaccine. The data were produced by immunoSEQ multiplex PCR, yet TCRdb's version contains in-frame clones alone and is incomplete. The sample holds approximately 70,000 clones, approximately 85% seen once. Here the sequenced sample was peripheral blood, taken on day 0 of AZD1222 vaccination. These receptors were taken from an adult in good health.

This chain links TRBV4-2 with TRBJ2-3, with D unclear. Deletions cut 1 base from V and 0 bases from J, with 14 bases between. CDR1 and CDR2 (germline): LGHNA, YNFKEQ. The CDR3 contains 17 residues. The CDR3: CASSQGRQAISTDTQYF. The DNA for the CDR3 is TGTGCCAGCAGCCAAGGCCGGCAGGCGATTAGCACAGATACGCAGTATTTT.

The chain uses TRBV21-1 and TRBJ2-7; the table's D call, TRBD1, was not checked against the DNA. TRBV21-1 represents a pseudogene. The CDR3 contains 12 residues. The CDR3 DNA is TGTGCCAGCAGCGGTGGGCCCTACGAGCAGTACTTC. Its translation: CASSGGPYEQYF.

The chain has TRBV19 and TRBJ1-6, with D perhaps matching TRBD1 (5 bases). The V and J ends lost 7 bases and 3 bases respectively, with 13 bases between them. In germline, CDR1 is LNHDA, CDR2 SQIVND (reference sequence). The CDR3 sequence is 15 residues long. The CDR3 DNA is TGTGCCAGTACCGGGACGGAAAGCTATAATTCACCCCTCCACTTT. Translated, it gives CASTGTESYNSPLHF.

The V and J genes are TRBV29-1 and TRBJ2-7; a possible D gene is TRBD1 (6 bases). V shed 6 bases and J shed 6 bases, with 15 bases lying between them. This CDR3 region has 12 residues. Germline CDR1 is SQVTM and CDR2 is ANQGSEA. The CDR3 nucleotides are TGCAGCGTGATCAGGGGATTGAGCGAGCAGTACTTC. It translates to CSVIRGLSEQYF.

The chain has TRBV4-3 and TRBJ2-5; no clear D gene. Trimming removed 0 bases at V and 5 bases at J, with 7 bases between. The CDR3 runs 13 residues. Per the germline V gene, CDR1 is LGHNA and CDR2 is YSLEER. This chain's CDR3 is CASSQDLRETQYF. The CDR3 bases are TGCGCCAGCAGCCAAGATTTGAGGGAGACCCAGTACTTC.

V usage is TRBV7-8 and J usage is TRBJ2-1, with D possibly being TRBD2 (6 bases). This CDR3 spans 18 amino acids. CDR1 SGHVS and CDR2 FQNEAQ come from the germline V gene. V dropped 0 bases and J dropped 0 bases, with 15 bases sitting between them. The CDR3 is CASSLALGGSSSYNEQFF. The DNA of the CDR3 is TGTGCCAGCAGCTTAGCGCTTGGAGGGTCGAGCTCCTACAATGAGCAGTTCTTC.

The chain recombines TRBV5-6 with TRBJ2-5; 9 bases fit TRBD2. V lost 2 bases and J lost 0; bases outside the gene matches: 5. CDR1 SGHDT and CDR2 YYEEEE come from the germline V gene. The CDR3 totals 16 residues. The CDR3 here is CASSFGASGNQETQYF. Here the CDR3 DNA reads TGTGCCAGCAGCTTCGGGGCTAGCGGGAACCAAGAGACCCAGTACTTC.

The chain couples TRBV24-1 to TRBJ2-1; TRBD1 agrees at 8 bases. CDR3 length equals 15 residues. J lost 5 bases, V lost 3 bases, and 5 bases had no gene match. Germline V gene sequence: CDR1 KGHDR, CDR2 SFDVKD. The CDR3 is CATSDTGQANNEQFF. As DNA, the CDR3 is TGTGCCACCAGTGATACGGGACAGGCGAACAATGAGCAGTTCTTC.

J is TRBJ1-3 and V is TRBV2; TRBD1 might be the D (5 bases). This CDR3 has 13 residues. The germline V gene encodes CDR1 SNHLY and CDR2 FYNNEI. Trimming stripped 7 bases from V and 3 bases from J, with 10 bases between. The CDR3 reads CASMRDFGNTIYF. CDR3 bases: TGTGCCAGCATGCGGGACTTTGGAAACACCATATATTTT. Together with reference TRBV2 and TRBJ1-3, the CDR3 gives the full variable domain: EPEVTQTPSHQVTQMGQEVILRCVPISNHLYFYWYRQILGQKVEFLVSFYNNEISEKSEIFDDQFSVERPDGSNFTLKIRSTKLEDSAMYFCASMRDFGNTIYFGEGSWLTVV.

The V and J genes are TRBV9 and TRBJ2-7; D perhaps matches TRBD1 (6 bases). Looked up from germline, CDR1 is SGDLS and CDR2 is YYNGEE. V was clipped by 4 bases and J by 3 bases, with 14 bases between them. The CDR3 covers 14 residues. The CDR3 reads CASSFRDTNYEQYF. In DNA form, the CDR3 reads TGTGCCAGCAGCTTCCGGGACACGAACTACGAGCAGTACTTC.

The chain links TRBV27 to TRBJ1-5; D perhaps matches TRBD1 (5 bases). The CDR3 sequence is 15 residues long. Germline lookup yields CDR1 MNHEY and CDR2 SMNVEV (reference sequence). V lost 6 bases and J lost 2, with 14 bases in between. CDR3 amino acids: CASSPIGVGNQPQHF. DNA of the CDR3: TGTGCCAGCAGCCCCATAGGGGTAGGCAATCAGCCCCAGCATTTT.